The T cell receptor beta chain under discussion was sequenced for a study of blood T cell repertoires in COVID-19. Whole-study context: The origin of the acute and convalescent COVID-19 samples was the United States, Italy and Spain. T cells, B-cell-depleted T cells, or PBMCs provided the cDNA or gDNA that served as material.

This CDR3 spans 16 amino acids. V shed 3 bases and J shed 4 bases, with 16 bases lying between them. Germline V CDR1 and CDR2: MNHEY, SMNVEV (reference sequence). Study processing details: Amplified reference gene primers provided the basis for estimating nucleated cell counts. Using immunoSEQ multiplex PCR, the repertoire was profiled, and TCRdb retains in-frame clones only, with some absent. V, J and clone size reflect that table, while D and trimming were determined from the DNA. This table has roughly 55,000 clones, 65% to 80% appearing once. This chain connects TRBV27 to TRBJ2-1; D call uncertain. Sequenced: peripheral blood. The TCR originated in a human donor in a cohort sampled during active COVID-19. CDR3 nucleotide sequence: TGTGCCAGCAGTTTTTCCCCCCTTCTCTTGTACAATGAGCAGTTCTTC. This gives the protein CASSFSPLLLYNEQFF.